This record looks at one T cell receptor (beta chain) sequence and its context. The table came from immunoSEQ multiplex PCR; TCRdb's copy has only in-frame clones and leaves some out. The data contain about 90,000 clones, just over 90% of them singletons. The sample comes from a study of blood T cell repertoires in COVID-19. V was pared by 1 base and J by 6 bases, with 22 bases between. CDR3 length equals 19 residues. CDR1 and CDR2 (germline): KGHSH, LQKENI. This rearrangement joins TRBV18 to TRBJ1-6; a possible D gene is TRBD1 (6 bases). The sample was peripheral blood. The TCR comes from a man aged 50 to 60 with acute or convalescent COVID-19. CDR3 amino acids: CASSPHTPWGQGSNSPLHF. CDR3 in DNA: TGTGCCAGCTCACCACACACGCCCTGGGGGCAGGGTTCTAATTCACCCCTCCACTTT.